These 10 T cell receptor beta chains share one sample of origin, sequenced in a study of identifying expanded T cells in peripheral blood. TCRdb's copy holds only in-frame clones and misses some; the assay was immunoSEQ multiplex PCR. This repertoire shows 80,000 to 90,000 clones, around 86% found once; its top ten account for around 5.6%. The sequenced sample consisted of blood. The receptors come from a person between 18 and 70 years old in good health.

Only a few counts were recorded for this clone. The chain employs TRBV4-3 and TRBJ1-5; the D is unclear. The V end was cut by 0 bases, the J end by 4 bases, with 7 bases between. CDR1 LGHNA and CDR2 YSLEER come from the germline V gene. This CDR3 has 14 amino acids. DNA of the CDR3: TGCGCCAGCAGCCAAGAAAGGTGGAATCAGCCCCAGCATTTT. This codes for CASSQERWNQPQHF.

CDR3 protein: CSARPGGYTF. The CDR3 coding sequence is TGCAGTGCCCGCCCGGGCGGCTACACCTTC. The rearrangement uses TRBV20-1 and TRBJ1-2; D gene uncertain. CDR3 size: 10 residues. The V end lost 6 bases, the J end lost 8 bases, and 10 bases lay between the germline ends. From germline, CDR1 is DFQATT and CDR2 SNEGSKA (reference sequence).

There are a few counts of this clone. The chain links TRBV7-2 to TRBJ1-2; D is undetermined. V was shortened by 4 bases and J by 2 bases, with 11 bases between the two germline ends. CDR1 and CDR2 from the germline V gene are SGHTA and FQGNSA. This CDR3 is 14 amino acids long. The CDR3 nucleotides read TGTGCCAGCAGCTCTAGGACCGAGAACTATGGCTACACCTTC. Its translation: CASSSRTENYGYTF.

This chain joins TRBV6-5 and TRBJ1-1; D is unclear. Per germline, CDR1 MNHEY and CDR2 SVGAGI. The CDR3 is made up of 11 amino acids. Trimming removed 8 bases at V and 1 base at J, with 5 bases between. CDR3 nucleotides: TGTGCCAGCGAACAGAACACTGAAGCTTTCTTT. It yields the protein CASEQNTEAFF.

This clone has a handful of counts. This chain joins TRBV7-9 and TRBJ1-4, with D perhaps TRBD1 (5 bases). Germline loops: CDR1 SEHNR, CDR2 FQNEAQ (reference sequence). This CDR3 comprises 15 residues. Trimming pared 2 bases from V and 8 bases from J, leaving 15 bases between. CDR3 in amino acids: CASSLTQTRTEKLFF. The CDR3 coding sequence is TGTGCCAGCAGCTTAACACAAACTCGGACAGAAAAACTGTTTTTT.

J is TRBJ1-4 and V is TRBV4-3, with TRBD1 matching 7 bases. The V gene end was trimmed by 1 base and the J gene end by 8 bases; junction bases not matched to a gene: 7. CDR3 length equals 15 residues. Looked up from germline, CDR1 is LGHNA and CDR2 is YSLEER. The CDR3 sequence: CASSQVYRGNEKLFF. The CDR3, as DNA: TGCGCCAGCAGCCAAGTTTACAGGGGTAACGAAAAACTGTTTTTT.

Here the CDR3 DNA reads TGTGCCAGTAGCCCTGGACAGGGGCGCTCCTACGAGCAGTACTTC. Translation: CASSPGQGRSYEQYF. The J gene is TRBJ2-7, the V gene TRBV19; 9 bases are shared with TRBD1. This CDR3 has 15 amino acids. With V trimmed by 6 bases and J by 0 bases, 6 bases remained unmatched. Germline-derived CDR1 and CDR2 are LNHDA and SQIVND (reference sequence).

About this clone itself: Other DNA variants within this sample encode the same CDR3. V and J are TRBV6-5 and TRBJ1-1; 7 bases are a match to TRBD1. V shed 0 bases and J 0 bases; nucleotides not matched to a gene: 1. The CDR3 contains 15 residues. The V gene's germline CDR1 is MNHEY and CDR2 SVGAGI. The chain's CDR3 is CASSYSRGLNTEAFF. CDR3 DNA: TGTGCCAGCAGTTACTCGAGGGGGCTGAACACTGAAGCTTTCTTT.

The J gene is TRBJ2-6, the V gene TRBV11-3, with 9 bases lining up with TRBD1. V lost 10 bases to trimming and J lost 1 base; unmatched junction nucleotides: 8. Germline loops: CDR1 SGHNT, CDR2 YENEEA. The CDR3 is made up of 16 amino acids. DNA for the CDR3: TGTGCCACCTCGGACAGGGGAGGATCTGGGGCCAACGTCCTGACTTTC. This translates into CATSDRGGSGANVLTF.

The rearrangement uses TRBV11-2 and TRBJ1-1; D gene uncertain. CDR1 is SGHAT, CDR2 FQNNGV, per germline. The CDR3 runs 14 residues. The V end lost 5 bases, the J end lost 1 base, and 11 bases lay between the germline ends. The CDR3 DNA reads as TGTGCCAGCAGCGCTCCCGACACGAACACTGAAGCTTTCTTT. It codes for CASSAPDTNTEAFF. The whole variable domain, remainder taken from reference TRBV11-2 and TRBJ1-1, is EAGVAQSPRYKIIEKRQSVAFWCNPISGHATLYWYQQILGQGPKLLIQFQNNGVVDDSQLPKDRFSAERLKGVDSTLKIQPAKLEDSAVYLCASSAPDTNTEAFFGQGTRLTVV.